Described below is a single T cell receptor (beta chain) sequence and its context. Trimming shortened V by 3 bases and J by 5 bases, and 11 bases separated the two germline ends. CDR3 length: 13 residues. Germline values: CDR1 MNHEY, CDR2 SVGAGI. Profiling relied on immunoSEQ multiplex PCR, and the TCRdb table lists in-frame clones only, not all of them. The sample has just over 250,000 clones, about 89% seen once; the top ten hold over 7.5%. The entry originates in a study of blood T cell repertoires in COVID-19. Study as a whole: In each case, the material was cDNA or gDNA derived from T cells, B-cell-depleted T cells, or PBMCs.

The chain joins TRBV6-5 to TRBJ2-7, with D possibly TRBD2 on 5 matching bases. The receptor's source is a man aged 40-49 years who had recovered from COVID-19. Sequenced material: peripheral blood. CDR3 loop: CASSYVAGDEQYF. CDR3 coding DNA: TGTGCCAGCAGTTATGTAGCCGGGGACGAGCAGTACTTC.